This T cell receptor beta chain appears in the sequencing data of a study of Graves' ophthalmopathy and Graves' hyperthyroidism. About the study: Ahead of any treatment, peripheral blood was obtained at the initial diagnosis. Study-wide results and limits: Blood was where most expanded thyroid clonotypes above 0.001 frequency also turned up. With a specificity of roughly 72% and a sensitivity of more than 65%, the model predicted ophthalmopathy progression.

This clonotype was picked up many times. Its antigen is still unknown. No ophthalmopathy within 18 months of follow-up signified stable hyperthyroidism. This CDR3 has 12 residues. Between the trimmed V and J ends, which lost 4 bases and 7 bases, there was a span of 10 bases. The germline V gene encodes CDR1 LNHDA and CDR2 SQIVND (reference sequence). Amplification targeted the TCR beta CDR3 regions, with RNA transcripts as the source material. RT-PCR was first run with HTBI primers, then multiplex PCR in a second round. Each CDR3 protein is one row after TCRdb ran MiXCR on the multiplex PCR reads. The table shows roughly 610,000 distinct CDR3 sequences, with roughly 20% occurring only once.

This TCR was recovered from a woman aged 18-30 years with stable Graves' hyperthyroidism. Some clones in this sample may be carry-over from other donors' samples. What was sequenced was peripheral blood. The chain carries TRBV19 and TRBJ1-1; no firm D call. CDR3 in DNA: TGTGCCAGTAGTAGCCGGGCTGGTGAAGCTTTCTTT. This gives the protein CASSSRAGEAFF. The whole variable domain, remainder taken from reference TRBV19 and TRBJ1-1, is DGGITQSPKYLFRKEGQNVTLSCEQNLNHDAMYWYRQDPGQGLRLIYYSQIVNDFQKGDIAEGYSVSREKKESFPLTVTSAQKNPTAFYLCASSSRAGEAFFGQGTRLTVV.